The rows below give T cell receptor beta chains drawn from one sample of a study of blood T cells in healthy people across ages. TCRdb re-derived calls from the 5' RACE reads in MiXCR, one entry per CDR3 protein. The table has roughly 800,000 distinct CDR3 sequences, about 53% seen once; the top ten hold around 41%. The specimen sequenced was blood. The receptors originated from an elderly man in good health. Both conserved end residues are part of each CDR3. D genes are given only for firm matches. Clone size is not always given. Where it is, it says once, few, many or a class for expanded clones.

J gene | clone size | V gene | D gene | CDR3 protein | CDR3 DNA
TRBJ1-5 | . | TRBV12-3/TRBV12-4 | TRBD1 | CASSFSGGQAFNQPQHF | TGTGCCAGCAGTTTTTCCGGCGGACAGGCATTTAATCAGCCCCAGCATTTT
TRBJ2-1 | few | TRBV28 | TRBD1 | CAGQGAYNEQFF | TGTGCCGGACAGGGGGCTTACAATGAGCAGTTCTTC
TRBJ2-5 | . | TRBV3-1 | . | CASGLAQSEETQYF | TGTGCCAGCGGGTTGGCCCAGAGTGAAGAGACCCAGTACTTC
TRBJ2-7 | few | TRBV3-1 | . | CASSRGFVYEQYF | TGTGCCAGCAGCCGGGGTTTTGTGTACGAGCAGTACTTC
TRBJ2-6 | . | TRBV6-6 | . | CATMDIPSGANVLTF | TGCGCGACCATGGACATTCCCTCTGGGGCCAACGTCCTGACTTTC
TRBJ1-1 | . | TRBV27 | TRBD1 | CASRRQGGVGNTEAFF | TGTGCCAGCAGACGACAGGGCGGAGTTGGGAACACTGAAGCTTTCTTT
TRBJ2-7 | . | TRBV20-1 | TRBD2 | CSARDWLGTSGRRNEQYF | TGCAGTGCTAGAGATTGGTTGGGGACTAGCGGGAGAAGGAATGAGCAGTACTTC
TRBJ2-7 | . | TRBV29-1 | TRBD1 | CSVGRQGPYEQYF | TGCAGCGTTGGGAGACAGGGCCCCTACGAGCAGTACTTC
TRBJ2-1 | . | TRBV24-1 | TRBD2 | CATSDNGLGYNEQFF | TGTGCCACCAGTGATAACGGACTAGGATACAATGAGCAGTTCTTC
TRBJ2-2 | . | TRBV4-2 | . | CASSQESGAGGAGELFF | TGTGCCAGCAGCCAAGAAAGTGGAGCAGGCGGTGCCGGGGAGCTGTTTTTT
TRBJ2-5 | . | TRBV15 | . | CATRGEGGGRVFSLQETQYF | TGTGCCACCAGGGGTGAGGGTGGGGGACGCGTTTTTTCGCTCCAAGAGACCCAGTACTTC
TRBJ2-1 | . | TRBV20-1 | TRBD2 | CSARLAGVQETQFF | TGCAGTGCTAGGCTAGCGGGAGTACAGGAGACCCAGTTCTTC
TRBJ1-1 | . | TRBV18 | . | CASSPSQGKGEAFF | TGTGCCAGCTCACCTTCTCAGGGAAAGGGTGAAGCTTTCTTT
TRBJ1-5 | few | TRBV2 | TRBD1 | CASQTGTGNQPQHF | TGTGCCAGCCAAACCGGGACAGGGAATCAGCCCCAGCATTTT
TRBJ2-7 | . | TRBV10-2 | . | CASRDFDLAVYEQYF | TGCGCCAGCAGGGACTTTGATCTAGCTGTCTACGAGCAGTACTTC
TRBJ2-1 | . | TRBV11-2 | . | CASSLDHITYNEQFF | TGTGCCAGCAGCTTAGATCACATTACCTACAATGAGCAGTTCTTC
TRBJ1-6 | few | TRBV27 | TRBD1 | CASSSYRGSSYNSPLHF | TGTGCCAGCAGTTCGTACAGGGGAAGCTCCTATAATTCACCCCTCCACTTT
TRBJ1-1 | few | TRBV29-1 | . | CSVDKGSGGNTEAFF | TGCAGCGTTGATAAGGGTTCCGGCGGGAACACTGAAGCTTTCTTT
TRBJ1-2 | few | TRBV6-5 | . | CASSYSGTNYGYTF | TGTGCCAGCAGTTATTCAGGGACGAACTATGGCTACACCTTC
TRBJ2-1 | . | TRBV5-1 | . | CASSFSYNEQFF | TGTGCTAGCAGCTTTTCATACAATGAGCAGTTCTTC
TRBJ2-7 | . | TRBV20-1 | TRBD2 | CSAGRWTSGGNEQYF | TGCAGTGCTGGTAGATGGACTAGCGGGGGCAACGAGCAGTACTTC
TRBJ2-1 | . | TRBV5-1 | . | CASSTASNEQFF | TGCGCCAGCAGCACAGCTTCCAATGAGCAGTTCTTC
TRBJ2-1 | . | TRBV7-2 | TRBD2 | CASSLGGGLAANEQFF | TGTGCCAGCAGCTTAGGGGGAGGACTAGCGGCGAATGAGCAGTTCTTC
TRBJ2-1 | . | TRBV7-2 | TRBD2 | CASRRLAGSNEQFF | TGTGCCAGCAGGAGACTAGCGGGGTCGAATGAGCAGTTCTTC
TRBJ1-1 | . | TRBV29-1 | TRBD1 | CSVGEGATEAFF | TGCAGCGTTGGTGAGGGGGCCACTGAAGCTTTCTTT
TRBJ2-1 | . | TRBV12-5 | . | CASALQGGSYNEQFF | TGTGCTAGTGCCCTCCAGGGGGGGTCCTACAATGAGCAGTTCTTC
TRBJ2-7 | once | TRBV7-8 | TRBD1 | CASSDGTAAYEQYF | TGTGCCAGCAGCGACGGGACAGCTGCCTACGAGCAGTACTTC
TRBJ2-1 | . | TRBV28 | . | CASSPPQQGYNEQFF | TGTGCCAGCAGTCCCCCCCAGCAGGGTTACAATGAGCAGTTCTTC
TRBJ2-7 | . | TRBV3-1 | TRBD2 | CASSQDLIAGVNEQYF | TGTGCCAGCAGCCAAGATTTGATAGCGGGAGTGAACGAGCAGTACTTC
TRBJ2-7 | . | TRBV24-1 | TRBD2 | CATSDSQRGAEQYF | TGTGCCACCAGTGATTCCCAGCGGGGGGCCGAGCAGTACTTC
TRBJ2-7 | . | TRBV7-2 | TRBD2 | CASSLVSGPYEQYF | TGTGCCAGCAGCTTAGTTAGCGGGCCCTACGAGCAGTACTTC
TRBJ2-3 | . | TRBV28 | . | CASSTRGVGDTQYF | TGTGCCAGCAGTACCAGGGGAGTCGGGGATACGCAGTATTTT
TRBJ2-5 | few | TRBV9 | . | CASSVATMETQYF | TGTGCCAGCAGCGTAGCTACAATGGAGACCCAGTACTTC
TRBJ1-4 | . | TRBV10-2 | . | CASSDRPNEKLFF | TGCGCCAGCAGCGACAGACCGAATGAAAAACTGTTTTTT
TRBJ1-1 | . | TRBV3-1 | . | CASSPSIGAKAFF | TGTGCCAGCAGCCCGAGCATCGGGGCGAAAGCTTTCTTT
TRBJ2-5 | few | TRBV5-1 | . | CASSLEDMEAQYF | TGCGCCAGCAGCTTGGAGGACATGGAGGCCCAGTACTTC
TRBJ1-2 | few | TRBV20-1 | . | CSVLMPKNYGYTF | TGCAGTGTCCTTATGCCGAAAAACTATGGCTACACCTTC
TRBJ1-1 | . | TRBV29-1 | . | CSVPGKYTEAFF | TGCAGCGTTCCGGGGAAGTACACTGAAGCTTTCTTT
TRBJ1-2 | . | TRBV27 | TRBD1 | CASRRQGTYYGYTF | TGTGCCAGCAGGCGACAGGGTACCTACTATGGCTACACCTTC
TRBJ2-2 | . | TRBV6-6 | TRBD2 | CASTLRIAGDGTGELFF | TGTGCCAGCACCCTTCGAATAGCGGGAGACGGCACCGGGGAGCTGTTTTTT
TRBJ2-1 | . | TRBV11-2 | TRBD2 | CASSLYGLAGANEQFF | TGTGCCAGCAGCTTATACGGACTAGCGGGAGCCAATGAGCAGTTCTTC
TRBJ1-1 | many | TRBV29-1 | TRBD1 | CSVGTGRNTEAFF | TGCAGCGTTGGGACAGGGAGGAACACTGAAGCTTTCTTT
TRBJ1-1 | . | TRBV3-1 | . | CASSQEGNTEAFF | TGTGCCAGCAGCCAAGAAGGGAACACTGAAGCTTTCTTT
TRBJ2-4 | . | TRBV3-1 | TRBD1 | CASSRDRVGKNIQYF | TGTGCCAGCAGCCGCGACAGGGTGGGCAAAAACATTCAGTACTTC
TRBJ2-3 | . | TRBV28 | . | CASSSQPDTQYF | TGTGCCAGCAGCTCACAGCCAGATACGCAGTATTTT
TRBJ1-4 | . | TRBV28 | . | CASSSPGTVNVEKLFF | TGTGCCAGCAGTTCGCCCGGAACGGTTAATGTGGAAAAACTGTTTTTT
TRBJ2-4 | many | TRBV12-3/TRBV12-4 | TRBD1 | CASSPSDRGSVKQYF | TGTGCCAGCAGCCCCTCGGACAGGGGGAGTGTGAAGCAGTACTTC
TRBJ1-5 | . | TRBV4-1 | TRBD1 | CASSRGPGQPQHF | TGCGCCAGCAGCAGGGGGCCGGGTCAGCCCCAGCATTTT
TRBJ2-7 | . | TRBV11-2 | . | CASSLGPPETYYEQYF | TGTGCCAGCAGCTTAGGCCCCCCCGAGACCTACTACGAGCAGTACTTC
TRBJ2-1 | . | TRBV5-1 | . | CASSLADSSLLNEQFF | TGCGCCAGCAGCTTGGCAGACAGCTCCCTTTTGAATGAGCAGTTCTTC
TRBJ2-1 | . | TRBV27 | . | CASVGRRGEQFF | TGTGCCAGCGTAGGGAGACGGGGTGAGCAGTTCTTC
TRBJ2-1 | . | TRBV24-1 | TRBD2 | CATSETSGKGNEQFF | TGTGCCACCAGTGAGACTAGCGGGAAAGGTAATGAGCAGTTCTTC
TRBJ2-7 | few | TRBV6-6 | TRBD1 | CASSHGTGGEQYF | TGTGCCAGCAGTCATGGGACAGGGGGCGAGCAGTACTTC
TRBJ1-1 | once | TRBV7-9 | . | CASSFRTSLNTEAFF | TGTGCCAGCAGCTTCCGGACATCCTTGAACACTGAAGCTTTCTTT
TRBJ2-1 | . | TRBV7-9 | . | CASSASEAADNEQFF | TGTGCCAGCAGCGCCTCAGAGGCGGCTGACAATGAGCAGTTCTTC